This is a list of T cell receptor beta chains from one sample in a study of T cell changes during pregnancy in multiple sclerosis. Sequenced by immunoSEQ multiplex PCR; TCRdb stores in-frame clones only, minus some. The table lists some 40,000 clones, around 92% of them singletons, with around 0.78% in the top ten. The material was CD4+ T cells from peripheral blood mononuclear cells, obtained in the third trimester of pregnancy. These receptor sequences come from a female donor with multiple sclerosis, enrolled in a pregnancy study. Each CDR3 is given with its conserved first and last residue. The D gene is left open where the match is weak. The size of a clone is reported for some rows only, either as once, few or many, or as a class for expanded clones.

j_gene: TRBJ2-5; d_gene: .; v_gene: TRBV7-2; abundance: .; CDR3nt: TGTTCCAGCAGCTCCATTACTTTAGAGACCCAGTACTTC; CDR3aa: CSSSSITLETQYF
j_gene: TRBJ1-4; d_gene: TRBD1; v_gene: TRBV5-1; abundance: .; CDR3nt: TGCGCCAGCAGCTTGGGGACAGGGGAGGGGGATTTT; CDR3aa: CASSLGTGEGDF
j_gene: TRBJ2-1; d_gene: TRBD2; v_gene: TRBV5-6; abundance: .; CDR3nt: TGTGCCAGCAGCCTCCGGGGGACTACATACAATGAGCAGTTCTTC; CDR3aa: CASSLRGTTYNEQFF
j_gene: TRBJ2-1; d_gene: TRBD2; v_gene: TRBV12-5; abundance: .; CDR3nt: TGTGCTAGTGGTTTGGCCCCTCTAGCGGGCTCCTACAATGAGCAGTTCTTC; CDR3aa: CASGLAPLAGSYNEQFF
j_gene: TRBJ1-2; d_gene: TRBD1; v_gene: TRBV2; abundance: .; CDR3nt: TGTGCCAGCAGCGTAGGACAGGACTATGGCTACACCTTC; CDR3aa: CASSVGQDYGYTF
j_gene: TRBJ2-2; d_gene: .; v_gene: TRBV4-3; abundance: .; CDR3nt: TGCGCCAGCAGCCAAGTTTACGGGATAAACACCGGGGAGCTGTTTTTT; CDR3aa: CASSQVYGINTGELFF
j_gene: TRBJ2-7; d_gene: TRBD2; v_gene: TRBV27; abundance: .; CDR3nt: TGTGCCAGCAGGCCCGAGCGGGCTAGCGGGTTCTACGAGCAGTACTTC; CDR3aa: CASRPERASGFYEQYF
j_gene: TRBJ1-2; d_gene: .; v_gene: TRBV7-2; abundance: .; CDR3nt: TGTGCCAGCAGCTTAAGGGAGTCCGGCTACACCTTC; CDR3aa: CASSLRESGYTF
j_gene: TRBJ2-5; d_gene: TRBD1; v_gene: TRBV5-1; abundance: once; CDR3nt: TGCGCCAGCAGCTTGGGAGGGACAGCGTACGAGACCCAGTACTTC; CDR3aa: CASSLGGTAYETQYF
j_gene: TRBJ2-1; d_gene: TRBD2; v_gene: TRBV5-1; abundance: .; CDR3nt: TGCGCCAGCAGCTTGACTAGCGGGAGCAATGAGCAGTTCTTC; CDR3aa: CASSLTSGSNEQFF
j_gene: TRBJ1-3; d_gene: .; v_gene: TRBV25-1; abundance: once; CDR3nt: TGTGCCAGCAGTGAACAAAACTCTGGAAACACCATATATTTT; CDR3aa: CASSEQNSGNTIYF
j_gene: TRBJ2-1; d_gene: .; v_gene: TRBV7-2; abundance: .; CDR3nt: TGTGCCAGCAGCTCAAATACAGGGTACAATGAGCAGTTCTTC; CDR3aa: CASSSNTGYNEQFF
j_gene: TRBJ2-7; d_gene: TRBD1; v_gene: TRBV28; abundance: .; CDR3nt: TGTGCCAGCAGTGTCTTGGGACAGGACTCCTACGAGCAGTACTTC; CDR3aa: CASSVLGQDSYEQYF
j_gene: TRBJ2-1; d_gene: TRBD2; v_gene: TRBV9; abundance: .; CDR3nt: TGTGCCAGCAGCTTCGGGACTAGCGTCAATGAGCAGTTCTTC; CDR3aa: CASSFGTSVNEQFF
j_gene: TRBJ2-7; d_gene: .; v_gene: TRBV2; abundance: .; CDR3nt: TGTGCCAGCAGGATAGATGCTAGCGTCTCCTACGAGCAGTACTTC; CDR3aa: CASRIDASVSYEQYF
j_gene: TRBJ2-7; d_gene: TRBD2; v_gene: TRBV19; abundance: .; CDR3nt: TGTGCCAGTAGTACGGGAACTAGCGGGACCTACGAGCAGTACTTC; CDR3aa: CASSTGTSGTYEQYF
j_gene: TRBJ2-1; d_gene: .; v_gene: TRBV5-5; abundance: .; CDR3nt: TGTGCCAGCAGTTACTCGGACAGCTCCTACAATGAGCAGTTCTTC; CDR3aa: CASSYSDSSYNEQFF
j_gene: TRBJ1-1; d_gene: .; v_gene: TRBV2; abundance: .; CDR3nt: TGTGCCAGCAGGGGGCCGGGCACTGAAGCTTTCTTT; CDR3aa: CASRGPGTEAFF
j_gene: TRBJ2-7; d_gene: TRBD1; v_gene: TRBV30; abundance: .; CDR3nt: TGTGCCTGGAGTGTGGGACAGGACGAGCAGTACTTC; CDR3aa: CAWSVGQDEQYF
j_gene: TRBJ1-6; d_gene: TRBD1; v_gene: TRBV30; abundance: .; CDR3nt: TGTGCCTGGAGGTCAACCGGGACAGGGATTAATTCACCCCTCCACTTT; CDR3aa: CAWRSTGTGINSPLHF
j_gene: TRBJ1-6; d_gene: TRBD1; v_gene: TRBV28; abundance: .; CDR3nt: TGTGCCAGCAGTTCAGCGCAGGGGGACACTTCACCCCTCCACTTT; CDR3aa: CASSSAQGDTSPLHF
j_gene: TRBJ1-2; d_gene: .; v_gene: TRBV20-1; abundance: few; CDR3nt: TGCAGTGCTCCCAGTTATGGCTACACCTTC; CDR3aa: CSAPSYGYTF
j_gene: TRBJ1-2; d_gene: TRBD1; v_gene: TRBV7-9; abundance: .; CDR3nt: TGTGCCAGCAGCTTACGGGGACAGGGGGGGTCGGGTAACTATGGCTACACCTTC; CDR3aa: CASSLRGQGGSGNYGYTF
j_gene: TRBJ2-5; d_gene: .; v_gene: TRBV5-6; abundance: .; CDR3nt: TGTGCCAGCAGCTTGGTACAGGGAGAGACCCAGTACTTC; CDR3aa: CASSLVQGETQYF
j_gene: TRBJ2-3; d_gene: TRBD2; v_gene: TRBV2; abundance: .; CDR3nt: TGTGCCAGCAACGCGGGAGTGGCAGATACGCAGTATTTT; CDR3aa: CASNAGVADTQYF
j_gene: TRBJ2-7; d_gene: TRBD2; v_gene: TRBV29-1; abundance: .; CDR3nt: TGCAGCGTTGGTATACTAGCGGAAATCTACGAGCAGTACTTC; CDR3aa: CSVGILAEIYEQYF
j_gene: TRBJ2-2; d_gene: TRBD2; v_gene: TRBV19; abundance: .; CDR3nt: TGTGCCAGTAGTAGAAGAAAGCGGGGTACGAACACCGGGGAGCTGTTTTTT; CDR3aa: CASSRRKRGTNTGELFF
j_gene: TRBJ1-2; d_gene: .; v_gene: TRBV19; abundance: .; CDR3nt: TGTGCCAGTAGTCGGGACACAACTAACTATGGCTACACCTTC; CDR3aa: CASSRDTTNYGYTF
j_gene: TRBJ1-3; d_gene: .; v_gene: TRBV28; abundance: .; CDR3nt: TGTGCCAGCCTCCCTCCAGGCAGGGGCGGAAACACCATATATTTT; CDR3aa: CASLPPGRGGNTIYF
j_gene: TRBJ1-1; d_gene: .; v_gene: TRBV30; abundance: once; CDR3nt: TGTGCCTGGAGTGCCCAGGGTTTGGGCACTGAAGCTTTCTTT; CDR3aa: CAWSAQGLGTEAFF
j_gene: TRBJ1-2; d_gene: TRBD1; v_gene: TRBV10-2; abundance: .; CDR3nt: TGCGCCAGCCGGCCTGGGACAGGGGATAACTATGGCTACACCTTC; CDR3aa: CASRPGTGDNYGYTF
j_gene: TRBJ2-3; d_gene: .; v_gene: TRBV19; abundance: .; CDR3nt: TGTGCCAGTAGTATCATGGGGCAGGCCACAGATACGCAGTATTTT; CDR3aa: CASSIMGQATDTQYF
j_gene: TRBJ1-5; d_gene: TRBD1; v_gene: TRBV6-1; abundance: .; CDR3nt: TGTGCCAGCAGACAAGGGACAGCCTGGCCGCAGCCCCAGCATTTT; CDR3aa: CASRQGTAWPQPQHF
j_gene: TRBJ1-2; d_gene: .; v_gene: TRBV7-9; abundance: once; CDR3nt: TGTGCCAGCAGCTTAGATACAGAGAACTATGGCTACACCTTC; CDR3aa: CASSLDTENYGYTF
j_gene: TRBJ2-7; d_gene: TRBD1; v_gene: TRBV18; abundance: .; CDR3nt: TGTGCCAGCTCACCACCGTCCAGGGGGCATGGGGAGCAGTACTTC; CDR3aa: CASSPPSRGHGEQYF
j_gene: TRBJ1-2; d_gene: .; v_gene: TRBV30; abundance: .; CDR3nt: TGTGCCTGGAGTGTCGGCAGGAACTATGGCTACACCTTC; CDR3aa: CAWSVGRNYGYTF
j_gene: TRBJ1-2; d_gene: .; v_gene: TRBV6-5; abundance: .; CDR3nt: TGTGCCAGCAGTTACTCGTATAACGGCGAGGGCTATGGCTACACCTTC; CDR3aa: CASSYSYNGEGYGYTF
j_gene: TRBJ2-7; d_gene: TRBD1; v_gene: TRBV10-3; abundance: .; CDR3nt: TGTGCCATCAGGGAGACAGGGTCCATTTTATCCGAGCAGTACTTC; CDR3aa: CAIRETGSILSEQYF
j_gene: TRBJ2-7; d_gene: TRBD1; v_gene: TRBV28; abundance: few; CDR3nt: TGTGCCAGTAGGGGGACAGCTTACTACGAGCAGTACTTC; CDR3aa: CASRGTAYYEQYF
j_gene: TRBJ1-1; d_gene: .; v_gene: TRBV7-2; abundance: .; CDR3nt: TGTGCCAGCAGCTTAGATCCAGGGGTGAACACTGAAGCTTTCTTT; CDR3aa: CASSLDPGVNTEAFF
j_gene: TRBJ1-1; d_gene: TRBD1; v_gene: TRBV7-2; abundance: .; CDR3nt: TGTGCCAGCAGCTTACGCAGGGGGACTGAAGCTTTCTTT; CDR3aa: CASSLRRGTEAFF
j_gene: TRBJ1-4; d_gene: TRBD1; v_gene: TRBV28; abundance: .; CDR3nt: TGTGCCAGCAGCGGACCCGGGACAGAGTATGAAAAACTGTTTTTT; CDR3aa: CASSGPGTEYEKLFF
j_gene: TRBJ1-3; d_gene: .; v_gene: TRBV2; abundance: .; CDR3nt: TGTGCCAGCAACCCTCAGGCCCACTCTGGAAACACCATATATTTT; CDR3aa: CASNPQAHSGNTIYF
j_gene: TRBJ2-1; d_gene: TRBD2; v_gene: TRBV5-1; abundance: .; CDR3nt: TGCGCCAGCAGCATTAGCGGGATAAATTACAATGAGCAGTTCTTC; CDR3aa: CASSISGINYNEQFF
j_gene: TRBJ2-1; d_gene: .; v_gene: TRBV19; abundance: .; CDR3nt: TGTGCCAGTAGTATAGGGGGGGGGCCGGTGGATGAGCAGTTCTTC; CDR3aa: CASSIGGGPVDEQFF
j_gene: TRBJ2-2; d_gene: TRBD2; v_gene: TRBV27; abundance: .; CDR3nt: TGTGCCAGCAGTTTACTAGCGGGAACCGGGGAGCTGTTTTTT; CDR3aa: CASSLLAGTGELFF
j_gene: TRBJ2-5; d_gene: TRBD2; v_gene: TRBV9; abundance: once; CDR3nt: TGTGCCAGCAGCGTAGGGGGACTAGCCATCGGTCCCCAAGAGACCCAGTACTTC; CDR3aa: CASSVGGLAIGPQETQYF